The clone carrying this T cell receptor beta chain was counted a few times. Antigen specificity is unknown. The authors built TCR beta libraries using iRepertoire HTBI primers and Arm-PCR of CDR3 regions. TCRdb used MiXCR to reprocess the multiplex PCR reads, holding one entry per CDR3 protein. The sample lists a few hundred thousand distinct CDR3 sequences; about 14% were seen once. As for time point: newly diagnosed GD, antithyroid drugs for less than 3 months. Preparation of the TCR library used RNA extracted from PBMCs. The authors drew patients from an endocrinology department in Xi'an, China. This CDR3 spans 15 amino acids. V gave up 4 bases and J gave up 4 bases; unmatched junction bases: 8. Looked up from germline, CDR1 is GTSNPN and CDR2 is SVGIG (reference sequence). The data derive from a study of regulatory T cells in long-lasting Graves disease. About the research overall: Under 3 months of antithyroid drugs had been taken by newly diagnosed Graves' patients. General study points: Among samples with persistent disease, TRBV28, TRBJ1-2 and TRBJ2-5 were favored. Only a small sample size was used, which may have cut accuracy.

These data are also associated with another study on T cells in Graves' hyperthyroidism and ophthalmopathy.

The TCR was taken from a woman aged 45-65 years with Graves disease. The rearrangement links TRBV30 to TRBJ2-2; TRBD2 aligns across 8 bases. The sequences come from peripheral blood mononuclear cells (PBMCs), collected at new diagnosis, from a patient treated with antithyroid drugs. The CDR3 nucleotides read TGTGCCTGGATCAATAGCGGGAAGTTCACCGGGGAGCTGTTTTTT. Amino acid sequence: CAWINSGKFTGELFF.